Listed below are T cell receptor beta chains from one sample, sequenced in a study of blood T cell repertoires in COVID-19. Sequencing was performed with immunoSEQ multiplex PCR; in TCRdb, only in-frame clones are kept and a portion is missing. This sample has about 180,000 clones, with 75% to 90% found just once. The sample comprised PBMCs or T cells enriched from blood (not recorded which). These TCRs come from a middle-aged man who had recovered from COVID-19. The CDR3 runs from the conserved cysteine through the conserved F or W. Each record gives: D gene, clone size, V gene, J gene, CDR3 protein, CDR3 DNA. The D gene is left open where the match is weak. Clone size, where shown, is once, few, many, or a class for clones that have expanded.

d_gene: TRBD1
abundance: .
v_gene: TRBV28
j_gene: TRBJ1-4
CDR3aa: CASSLGIQGAYEKLFF
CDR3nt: TGTGCCAGCAGTTTAGGGATACAGGGGGCTTATGAAAAACTGTTTTTT

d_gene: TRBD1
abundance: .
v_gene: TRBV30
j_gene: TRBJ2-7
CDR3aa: CAWGQGFGYEQYF
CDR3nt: TGTGCCTGGGGACAGGGGTTTGGCTACGAGCAGTACTTC

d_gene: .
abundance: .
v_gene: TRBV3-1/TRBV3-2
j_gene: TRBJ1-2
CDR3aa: CASSQDRGGGYGYTF
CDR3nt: TGTGCCAGCAGCCAAGATCGGGGAGGGGGTTATGGCTACACCTTC

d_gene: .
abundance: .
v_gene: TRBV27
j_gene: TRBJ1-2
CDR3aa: CASSSRAEDYGYTF
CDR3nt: TGTGCCAGCAGTTCCAGGGCCGAGGACTATGGCTACACCTTC

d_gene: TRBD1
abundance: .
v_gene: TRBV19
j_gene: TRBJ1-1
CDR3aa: CASNPDRVVTEAFF
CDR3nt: TGTGCCAGTAATCCGGACAGGGTTGTCACTGAAGCTTTCTTT

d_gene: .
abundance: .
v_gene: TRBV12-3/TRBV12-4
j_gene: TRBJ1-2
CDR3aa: CASSRLRGYTF
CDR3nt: TGTGCCAGCAGCCGGTTGAGAGGCTACACCTTC

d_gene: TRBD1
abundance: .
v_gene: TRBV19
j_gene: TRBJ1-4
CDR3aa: CASKGGQGVGEKLFF
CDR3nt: TGTGCCAGTAAGGGGGGACAGGGAGTAGGTGAAAAACTGTTTTTT

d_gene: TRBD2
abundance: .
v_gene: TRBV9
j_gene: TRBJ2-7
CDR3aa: CASSGLAGGPSEQYF
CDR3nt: TGTGCCAGCAGCGGACTAGCGGGAGGGCCGAGTGAGCAGTACTTC

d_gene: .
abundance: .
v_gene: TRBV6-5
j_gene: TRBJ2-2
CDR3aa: CASSTGRGNGELFF
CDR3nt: TGTGCCAGCAGCACCGGAAGGGGGAACGGGGAGCTGTTTTTT

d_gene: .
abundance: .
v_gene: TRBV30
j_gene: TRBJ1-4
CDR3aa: CAWSVRDTNEKLFF
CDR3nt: TGTGCCTGGAGTGTACGGGACACGAATGAAAAACTGTTTTTT

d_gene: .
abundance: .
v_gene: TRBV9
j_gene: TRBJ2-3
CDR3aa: CASSVALGTDTQYF
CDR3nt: TGTGCCAGCAGCGTAGCTCTAGGCACAGATACGCAGTATTTT

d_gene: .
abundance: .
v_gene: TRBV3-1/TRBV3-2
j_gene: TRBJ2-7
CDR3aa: CASSQEAGFYEQYF
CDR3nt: TGTGCCAGCAGCCAAGAGGCAGGGTTCTACGAGCAGTACTTC

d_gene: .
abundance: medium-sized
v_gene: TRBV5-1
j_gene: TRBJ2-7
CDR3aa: CASSFTVSYEQYF
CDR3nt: TGCGCCAGCAGCTTTACAGTCTCCTACGAGCAGTACTTC

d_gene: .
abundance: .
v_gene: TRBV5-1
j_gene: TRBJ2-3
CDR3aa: CASRYQGKGDTQYF
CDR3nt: TGCGCCAGCCGTTACCAGGGAAAGGGGGATACGCAGTATTTT

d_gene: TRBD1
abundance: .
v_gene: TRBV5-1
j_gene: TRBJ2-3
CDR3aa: CASRKQGESTDTQYF
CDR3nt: TGCGCCAGCAGGAAGCAGGGGGAAAGCACAGATACGCAGTATTTT

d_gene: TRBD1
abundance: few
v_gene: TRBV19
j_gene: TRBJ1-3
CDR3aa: CASSKEDRGKGNTIYF
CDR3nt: TGTGCCAGTAGTAAAGAGGACAGGGGAAAGGGAAACACCATATATTTT

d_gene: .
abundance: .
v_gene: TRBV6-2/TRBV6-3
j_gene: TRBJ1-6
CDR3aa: CASSLWSSYNSPLHF
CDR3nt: TGTGCCAGCAGTTTATGGAGCTCCTATAATTCACCCCTCCACTTT

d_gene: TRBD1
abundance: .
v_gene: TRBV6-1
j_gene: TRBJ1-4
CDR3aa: CASSEGTGFTTNEKLFF
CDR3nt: TGTGCCAGCAGTGAGGGGACAGGGTTTACGACTAATGAAAAACTGTTTTTT

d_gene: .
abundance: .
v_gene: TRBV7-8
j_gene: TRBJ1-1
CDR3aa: CASSPSGTEAFF
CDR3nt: TGTGCCAGCAGCCCCTCCGGCACTGAAGCTTTCTTT

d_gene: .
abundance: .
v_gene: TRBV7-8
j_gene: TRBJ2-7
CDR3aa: CASSFRQAGDEQYF
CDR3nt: TGTGCCAGCAGCTTCCGACAGGCCGGGGACGAGCAGTACTTC

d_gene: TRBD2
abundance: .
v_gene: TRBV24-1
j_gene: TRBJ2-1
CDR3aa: CATSDPIGLASEQFF
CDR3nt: TGTGCCACCAGTGATCCCATAGGACTAGCGAGTGAGCAGTTCTTC

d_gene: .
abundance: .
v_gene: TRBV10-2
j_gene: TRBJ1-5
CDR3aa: CASSESGGNQPQHF
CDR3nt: TGCGCCAGCAGTGAATCCGGGGGCAATCAGCCCCAGCATTTT

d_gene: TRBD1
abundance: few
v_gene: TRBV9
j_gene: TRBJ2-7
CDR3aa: CASSSRDSMNEQYF
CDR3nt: TGTGCCAGCAGCAGTCGGGACAGCATGAACGAGCAGTACTTC

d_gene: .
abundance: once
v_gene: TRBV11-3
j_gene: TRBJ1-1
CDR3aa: CASSLDGYGTEAFF
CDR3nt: TGTGCCAGCAGCCTGGATGGGTACGGGACTGAAGCTTTCTTT

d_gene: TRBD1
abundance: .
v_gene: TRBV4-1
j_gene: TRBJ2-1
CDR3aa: CASSQAGTGGRNEQFF
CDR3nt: TGCGCCAGCAGCCAGGCCGGGACAGGGGGGAGGAATGAGCAGTTCTTC

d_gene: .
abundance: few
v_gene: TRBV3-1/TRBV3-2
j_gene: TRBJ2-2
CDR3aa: CASSQLAPTWSGNTGELFF
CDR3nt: TGTGCCAGCAGCCAACTAGCCCCCACCTGGTCGGGGAACACCGGGGAGCTGTTTTTT

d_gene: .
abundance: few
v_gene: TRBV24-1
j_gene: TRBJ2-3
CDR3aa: CATSDLSGKRNTQYF
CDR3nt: TGTGCCACCAGTGATTTGTCGGGGAAGCGAAATACGCAGTATTTT

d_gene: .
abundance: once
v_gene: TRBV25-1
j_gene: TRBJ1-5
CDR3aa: CASSAGTYDNQPQHF
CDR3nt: TGTGCCAGCAGTGCTGGGACTTATGACAATCAGCCCCAGCATTTT

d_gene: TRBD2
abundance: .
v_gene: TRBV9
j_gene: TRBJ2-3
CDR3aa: CASSVGSSGGTDTQYF
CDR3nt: TGTGCCAGCAGCGTAGGCTCTAGCGGGGGAACAGATACGCAGTATTTT